This T cell receptor (beta chain) was captured by sequencing in a study of ipilimumab plus nivolumab after autologous stem cell transplantation. Study information: Typical patient got roughly 5 ipilimumab doses and about eight nivolumab doses (median). Study results and limitations: Per the authors, repertoire, Treg and microbiota data justify further study.

In germline, CDR1 is SGHTA, CDR2 FQGTGA. The CDR3 is 21 residues long. V shed 0 bases, J shed 2 bases, and the junction held 17 bases outside the gene matches. Patients got ipilimumab 1 mg/kg beginning 14 to 28 days post-transplant. Patients got 3 mg/kg IV nivolumab weeks 1, 4, 7, 10, then biweekly through week 26. The protocol was immunoSEQ multiplex PCR, while the TCRdb copy is restricted to in-frame clones and leaves out a portion. The sample has 1,700 or so clones; around 81% are singletons. With respect to this clone: Its antigen is currently unknown.

This TCR was recovered from a female donor with multiple myeloma. The sample consisted of PBMCs, taken in a trial of ipilimumab plus nivolumab as post-transplant consolidation. This rearrangement joins TRBV7-3 to TRBJ2-7, with 12 nucleotides matching TRBD2. The CDR3 spells CASSLTEKTSGSCIRAYEQYF. As DNA, the CDR3 is TGTGCCAGCAGCTTAACAGAGAAGACTAGCGGGAGTTGTATTAGAGCCTACGAGCAGTACTTC.